This passage covers 26 T cell receptor beta chains from one sample sequenced in a study of T-cell memory formation after mild COVID-19. Each CDR3 protein is one row after TCRdb ran MiXCR on the 5' RACE reads. Of about 560,000 distinct CDR3 sequences in the sample, roughly 17% were seen once. Sequenced input: PBMCs or a T cell subset sorted from them (not recorded which). The origin of the receptors is an adult woman who had mild COVID-19 (a few samples of this study predate the infection). Cell type and time point are not known.

J is TRBJ1-5 and V is TRBV4-1, with a tentative D call TRBD1 (6 bases). Looked up from germline, CDR1 is MGHRA and CDR2 is YSYEKL. Trimming removed 0 bases from V and 3 bases from J, with 12 bases in between. The CDR3 spans 16 residues. This CDR3 is CASSQDPGAYNQPQHF. The CDR3 DNA is TGCGCCAGCAGCCAAGACCCAGGGGCCTACAATCAGCCCCAGCATTTT.

A few counts support this clonotype. V gene TRBV12-3 or TRBV12-4 combines with J gene TRBJ2-1, with TRBD2 identical over 9 bases. V dropped 7 bases and J dropped 5; count of bases not matched to a gene: 15. The CDR3 has 17 amino acids. Here the CDR3 reads CASTWGGRAVTHNEQFF. The CDR3 coding sequence is TGTGCCAGCACCTGGGGCGGGAGGGCCGTCACACACAATGAGCAGTTCTTC.

This clonotype was detected only once. The J gene is TRBJ2-7, the V gene TRBV15; D not certain. Between the trimmed V and J ends, which lost 0 bases and 2 bases, there was a span of 17 bases. Germline V gene data show CDR1 as LNHNV and CDR2 as YYDKDF (reference sequence). The CDR3 spans 17 residues. This CDR3 is CATSRDLRSSLPYEQYF. In nucleotides, the CDR3 is TGTGCCACCAGCAGAGATCTTCGTTCCAGCCTCCCCTACGAGCAGTACTTC.

V gene TRBV4-2 combines with J gene TRBJ2-2; TRBD2 is a possible D gene (6 bases). This CDR3 has 15 amino acids. Germline V lookup: CDR1 LGHNA, CDR2 YNFKEQ. Trimming left V 0 bases short and J 6 bases short, with 11 bases between. The CDR3 DNA sequence: TGTGCCAGCAGCCAAGAAGTAGGAGGGCCCGGGGAGCTGTTTTTT. Protein: CASSQEVGGPGELFF.

This clonotype was counted a few times. The chain couples TRBV7-8 to TRBJ2-3; no reliable D call. CDR3 length: 14 residues. Trimming left V 0 bases short and J 13 bases short, with 17 bases between. Germline V CDR1 and CDR2: SGHVS, FQNEAQ. The CDR3 DNA is TGTGCCAGCAGCTTAGCGGGCGCTACCATCATAAAGTATTTT. This translates into CASSLAGATIIKYF.

In this sample, this clonotype turned up a few times. The chain recombines TRBV30 with TRBJ2-7, with 9 positions matching TRBD2. V gave up 0 bases and J gave up 1 base; unmatched junction bases: 4. There are 15 residues in the CDR3. CDR1 and CDR2 from the germline V gene are GTSNPN and SVGIG (reference sequence). CDR3 residues: CAWSVVAGVSYEQYF. The CDR3 nucleotides read TGTGCCTGGAGTGTAGTAGCGGGAGTATCCTACGAGCAGTACTTC.

The rearrangement links TRBV7-9 to TRBJ2-3; 13 bases fit TRBD2. This CDR3 contains 16 residues. CDR1 and CDR2 from the germline V gene are SEHNR and FQNEAQ (reference sequence). The V gene end was trimmed by 6 bases and the J gene end by 5 bases; junction bases not matched to a gene: 8. The CDR3 DNA sequence: TGTGCCAGCAGTCCCTTGACTAGCGGGGGGAGAGATACGCAGTATTTT. Translating gives CASSPLTSGGRDTQYF.

This chain joins TRBV20-1 and TRBJ2-3; D gene ambiguous. The CDR3 length is 15 residues. Germline assignment: CDR1 DFQATT and CDR2 SNEGSKA (reference sequence). V lost 3 bases to trimming and J lost 2 bases, with 15 bases between them. The CDR3 loop reads CSASRQLTPTDTQYF. The CDR3 nucleotides are TGCAGTGCTAGTCGCCAGCTAACTCCCACAGATACGCAGTATTTT.

The CDR3 coding sequence is TGTGCCAGCAGTGAAGACGGTGGACAGGGGGTATACAATGAGCAGTTCTTC. This sequence encodes CASSEDGGQGVYNEQFF. The chain is built from TRBV6-1 and TRBJ2-1, with TRBD1 matching over 10 bases. CDR1 MNHNS and CDR2 SASEGT come from the germline V gene. The CDR3 has 17 amino acids. The trim removed 1 base at V and 4 bases at J, leaving 7 bases unmatched.

The V and J genes are TRBV2 and TRBJ1-1, with a possible D match to TRBD1 (6 bases). Trimming shortened V by 7 bases and J by 1 base, and 10 bases separated the two germline ends. The CDR3 runs to 13 residues. Germline V gene lookup returns CDR1 SNHLY and CDR2 FYNNEI. The chain's CDR3 is CASTGQQNTEAFF. Written as DNA, the CDR3 is TGTGCCAGCACCGGACAGCAGAACACTGAAGCTTTCTTT.

The J gene is TRBJ1-1, the V gene TRBV7-9; maybe TRBD1 (5 bases). V shed 5 bases and J shed 3 bases, with 16 bases lying between them. Germline CDR1 is SEHNR and CDR2 is FQNEAQ (reference sequence). This CDR3 is built from 15 residues. CDR3 amino acids: CASSLRRGSDTEAFF. CDR3 coding DNA: TGTGCCAGCAGCCTACGGAGGGGATCCGACACTGAAGCTTTCTTT.

The sample holds a few counts of this clonotype. The chain is built from TRBV29-1 and TRBJ2-5; 10 bases agree with TRBD1. This CDR3 comprises 12 residues. V lost 6 bases to trimming and J lost 3 bases; unmatched junction nucleotides: 1. Germline V gives CDR1 SQVTM, CDR2 ANQGSEA. The CDR3 here is CSVDRGEETQYF. CDR3 coding DNA: TGCAGCGTGGACAGGGGGGAAGAGACCCAGTACTTC.

The V and J genes are TRBV24-1 and TRBJ2-1; the D is unclear. The V end lost 8 bases, the J end lost 7 bases, and 14 bases lay between the germline ends. Germline CDR1 is KGHDR and CDR2 is SFDVKD. The CDR3 consists of 13 residues. The CDR3 here is CATTGLGGNEQFF. The CDR3 DNA is TGTGCCACCACAGGTCTGGGTGGGAATGAGCAGTTCTTC.

This clonotype was recorded many times. The chain employs TRBV11-2 and TRBJ1-2; 9 nucleotides line up with TRBD1. The trim removed 5 bases at V and 7 bases at J, leaving 5 bases unmatched. The V gene's germline CDR1 is SGHAT and CDR2 FQNNGV. The CDR3 length is 13 residues. The chain's CDR3 is CASSRTGEGGYTF. DNA for the CDR3: TGTGCCAGCAGCCGGACAGGGGAAGGTGGCTACACCTTC.

The rearrangement uses TRBV27 and TRBJ2-7; no firm D call. V was pared by 7 bases and J by 10 bases, with 14 bases between. There are 11 residues in the CDR3. Per germline, CDR1 MNHEY and CDR2 SMNVEV (reference sequence). The CDR3 DNA sequence: TGTGCCAGCAACTCACCCCCGAGACAGTACTTC. Translation: CASNSPPRQYF.

This sequence joins TRBV18 and TRBJ2-5; no firm D call. Germline V gene data show CDR1 as KGHSH and CDR2 as LQKENI. This CDR3 has 13 amino acids. V was trimmed by 1 base and J by 5 bases, leaving 8 bases between them. CDR3: CASSPRTRETQYF. In DNA form, the CDR3 reads TGTGCCAGCTCACCACGCACCCGGGAGACCCAGTACTTC.

In this sample, this clonotype turned up a few times. The V gene is TRBV12-3 or TRBV12-4, the J gene TRBJ1-5, with 8 positions matching TRBD1. This CDR3 is 14 amino acids long. The trim removed 8 bases at V and 1 base at J, leaving 4 bases unmatched. The CDR3 DNA reads as TGTGCCAGCGGACAGGGTTTCAGCAATCAGCCCCAGCATTTT. Translated: CASGQGFSNQPQHF.

A remark on this clonotype: The CDR3 does not end in the conserved phenylalanine or tryptophan, so this is likely a read error. V and J are TRBV27 and TRBJ2-1, with D uncertain. V shed 3 bases and J shed 8 bases, with 11 bases lying between them. The CDR3 covers 13 residues. CDR1 MNHEY and CDR2 SMNVEV come from the germline V gene (reference sequence). CDR3 nucleotides: TGTGCCAGCAGTTTTAGTAGTAGGTATGAGCAGTTCTAC. Translating gives CASSFSSRYEQFY.

This clonotype has at least ten counts. The rearrangement uses TRBV15 and TRBJ2-2, with TRBD1 identical over 8 bases. The CDR3 extends over 16 amino acids. V trimming: 5 bases; J trimming: 3 bases; junction bases outside the gene matches: 8. CDR1 is LNHNV, CDR2 YYDKDF, per germline (reference sequence). Here the CDR3 reads CATSAWTGPDTGELFF. CDR3 in DNA: TGTGCCACCAGCGCATGGACAGGGCCTGACACCGGGGAGCTGTTTTTT.

This sequence joins TRBV18 and TRBJ1-4; D unresolved. Germline-derived CDR1 and CDR2 are KGHSH and LQKENI. Between the trimmed V and J ends, which lost 0 bases and 5 bases, there was a span of 7 bases. The CDR3 is 14 amino acids. CDR3 sequence reads: CASSPPVRNEKLFF. In DNA, the CDR3 is TGTGCCAGCTCACCACCGGTCAGAAATGAAAAACTGTTTTTT.

Points on this clonotype: This may be a read error, as it is one base from a much larger clone. V gene TRBV14 combines with J gene TRBJ2-5; possibly TRBD1 for D (6 bases). V was trimmed by 5 bases and J by 7 bases, leaving 17 bases between them. The CDR3 consists of 14 residues. Germline V gene sequence: CDR1 SGHDN, CDR2 FVKESK. Here the CDR3 DNA reads TGTGCCAGCAGCACAGGGCCCCCCCGTGGGACCCAGTACTTC. Translated: CASSTGPPRGTQYF.

The rearrangement uses TRBV29-1 and TRBJ2-7; D could derive from TRBD1 or TRBD2 (6 bases each). This CDR3 has 18 amino acids. The germline CDR1 and CDR2 sequences are SQVTM and ANQGSEA. The germline V and J ends were trimmed by 3 bases and 3 bases, with 27 bases remaining between them. Here the CDR3 DNA reads TGCAGCGTTGAGGGCACAGGGAGTCTGGGGGGTTCCAACTACGAGCAGTACTTC. Translation: CSVEGTGSLGGSNYEQYF.

The chain combines TRBV6-5 with TRBJ2-2; weak D call: TRBD2 (5 bases). The CDR3 spans 14 residues. Germline V CDR1 and CDR2: MNHEY, SVGAGI. V was shortened by 6 bases and J by 6 bases, with 14 bases between the two germline ends. DNA of the CDR3: TGTGCCAGCAGGTTATTAGCGTCGGCCGGGGAGCTGTTTTTT. Protein: CASRLLASAGELFF.

This clonotype was observed a handful of times. Written as DNA, the CDR3 is TGCGCCAGCAGCCCCCTTGGAGAAGGGACTGGAAACACCATATATTTT. This gives the protein CASSPLGEGTGNTIYF. The gene calls are TRBV5-1 and TRBJ1-3; D is unresolved. The length of the CDR3 is 16 residues. CDR1 is SGHRS and CDR2 is YFSETQ in the germline V gene. V was shortened by 4 bases and J by 2 bases, with 16 bases between the two germline ends.

The V gene is TRBV4-3, the J gene TRBJ1-5; D uncertain. The V and J ends lost 0 bases and 2 bases respectively, with 11 bases between them. CDR1 LGHNA and CDR2 YSLEER come from the germline V gene. The CDR3 spans 16 residues. CDR3: CASSQDVSARNQPQHF. In DNA form, the CDR3 reads TGCGCCAGCAGCCAAGATGTCTCGGCTCGCAATCAGCCCCAGCATTTT.

This clonotype was detected only a few times. The CDR3 nucleotides are TGTGCCAGCAGCCAAGATTCCGAAAAGTTCTTC. It codes for CASSQDSEKFF. The J gene is TRBJ2-1, the V gene TRBV14; the D is unclear. This CDR3 has 11 amino acids. CDR1 and CDR2 (germline): SGHDN, FVKESK. V was pared by 0 bases and J by 14 bases, with 8 bases between.